The 20 T cell receptor beta chains given below trace back to one sample, sequenced in a study of molecular identifiers for immune sequencing clone quantification. TCRdb re-called the PCR reads with MiXCR, one entry per CDR3 protein. In the table there are roughly 100,000 distinct CDR3 sequences, about 35% of which are singletons. The specimen sequenced was naive CD8+ T cells from blood, with Jurkat cell RNA spiked in. Subset noted: FACS-sorted CD8+CD4-CCR7+CD45RA+ naive T cells. The receptor source for this set is a human donor in good health. Some libraries in this study had Jurkat cell RNA spiked in.

Of note for this clonotype: Compared with germline, one end of the junction differs, possibly owing to a read error. This chain joins TRBV20-1 and TRBJ2-7, with no clear D. The germline V gene has CDR1 DFQATT and CDR2 SNEGSKA (reference sequence). This CDR3 is built from 12 residues. The CDR3 DNA sequence: TGCAGTGCTAGAGATCAGGCCTCCGAGCAGTGCTTC. Translated, it gives CSARDQASEQCF.

This clonotype appeared a few times. V usage is TRBV7-9 and J usage is TRBJ2-3; tentative D call: TRBD1 (6 bases). The CDR3 runs to 15 residues. V was pared by 6 bases and J by 0 bases, with 13 bases between. In germline, CDR1 is SEHNR, CDR2 FQNEAQ (reference sequence). The CDR3 protein is CASSSGTRSTDTQYF. CDR3 in DNA: TGTGCCAGCAGTTCCGGGACAAGGAGCACAGATACGCAGTATTTT.

The chain joins TRBV2 to TRBJ2-1; D is undetermined. Between the trimmed V and J ends, which lost 5 bases and 0 bases, there was a span of 14 bases. Germline V CDR1 and CDR2: SNHLY, FYNNEI. The CDR3 runs 16 residues. The CDR3: CASSPKEGPSYNEQFF. CDR3 DNA: TGTGCCAGCAGTCCTAAGGAAGGGCCCTCCTACAATGAGCAGTTCTTC.

The V call is TRBV20-1, the J call TRBJ2-1; 14 bases are shared with TRBD2. Looked up from germline, CDR1 is DFQATT and CDR2 is SNEGSKA (reference sequence). The ends lost 0 bases at V and 3 bases at J; junction bases unmatched: 4. This CDR3 contains 17 residues. The CDR3 region is CSAREGTSGSYYNEQFF. In DNA form, the CDR3 reads TGCAGTGCTAGAGAGGGGACTAGCGGGAGCTACTACAATGAGCAGTTCTTC.

This clonotype was seen ten or more times. The CDR3 DNA reads as TGTGCCAGCAGCTTTAGCGGGTCCTACCAAGAGACCCAGTACTTC. It yields the protein CASSFSGSYQETQYF. V and J are TRBV11-2 and TRBJ2-5, with 7 bases identical to TRBD2. V shed 3 bases and J 0 bases; nucleotides not matched to a gene: 4. The CDR3 loop spans 15 amino acids. CDR1 and CDR2 from the germline V gene are SGHAT and FQNNGV.

About this clonotype itself: This could be a read error, since a much larger clone is one nucleotide away. This chain connects TRBV7-9 to TRBJ2-7, with D maybe TRBD2 (5 bases). The CDR3 extends over 13 amino acids. Germline V lookup: CDR1 SEHNR, CDR2 FQNEAQ (reference sequence). The CDR3 loop reads CASSPGLDYDQYF. CDR3 in DNA: TGTGCCAGCAGCCCCGGACTCGACTACGATCAGTACTTC.

The chain combines TRBV5-1 with TRBJ1-6; D gene unclear. Germline CDR1 is SGHRS and CDR2 is YFSETQ. The CDR3 runs 15 residues. V lost 0 bases and J lost 8, with 12 bases in between. The CDR3 region is CASSLEVDWDSPLHF. Here the CDR3 DNA reads TGCGCCAGCAGCTTGGAGGTTGATTGGGATTCACCCCTCCACTTT.

The chain couples TRBV6-5 to TRBJ2-5, with no clear D. This CDR3 has 11 residues. V was trimmed by 2 bases and J by 4 bases, leaving 2 bases between them. CDR1 is MNHEY, CDR2 SVGAGI, per germline. The CDR3 nucleotides are TGTGCCAGCAGTTACGGAGAGACCCAGTACTTC. This sequence encodes CASSYGETQYF.

In its sample, this clonotype was seen many times. This chain connects TRBV7-2 to TRBJ2-7; 10 bases fit TRBD2. J was trimmed by 3 bases and V by 5 bases; bases with no gene match: 4. The CDR3 is 14 residues long. Per germline, CDR1 SGHTA and CDR2 FQGNSA. The CDR3: CASSPWTSGYEQYF. The CDR3 coding sequence is TGTGCCAGCAGCCCGTGGACTAGCGGCTACGAGCAGTACTTC.

Turning to this clonotype: This may arise from a read error, as a much more abundant clone is one base away. The chain uses TRBV5-3 and TRBJ1-5; the D is unclear. TRBV5-3 is an ORF, with its function uncertain. CDR3 size: 13 residues. CDR3 residues: CASSSNLVQPQHF. The CDR3, as DNA: TGTGCCAGCAGCTCGAACCTCGTTCAGCCCCAGCATTTT.

In the case of this clonotype: This may stem from a read error, because a much larger clone lies one nucleotide away. The chain recombines TRBV28 with TRBJ1-5; D remains ambiguous. The germline gives CDR1 MDHEN, CDR2 SYDVKM. The CDR3 is 15 residues long. The DNA for the CDR3 is TGTGCCGGCAGGACCGAAGCCTATAGCAATCAGCCCCAGCATTTT. Protein sequence: CAGRTEAYSNQPQHF.

This rearrangement joins TRBV2 to TRBJ2-3, with 10 bases identical to TRBD2. There are 15 residues in the CDR3. Germline lookup yields CDR1 SNHLY and CDR2 FYNNEI. Trimming removed 3 bases from V and 2 bases from J; junction bases left unmatched: 2. CDR3 nucleotide sequence: TGTGCCAGCAGTGATGGACTAGCGGACACAGATACGCAGTATTTT. Encoded protein: CASSDGLADTDTQYF.

This clonotype was found many times. CDR3 in amino acids: CASRLDPGQLSGELFF. DNA for the CDR3: TGTGCAAGTCGCTTAGATCCGGGGCAGTTGTCCGGGGAGCTGTTTTTT. This chain links TRBV12-2 with TRBJ2-2; no DNA check was done on the table's D call, TRBD1. TRBV12-2 is classified as a pseudogene. This CDR3 region has 16 residues.

The gene calls are TRBV28 and TRBJ1-4; tentatively, D is TRBD1 (5 bases). Germline V gene data show CDR1 as MDHEN and CDR2 as SYDVKM. The CDR3 totals 14 residues. Trimming took 6 bases from V and 5 from J, leaving 13 bases between them. CDR3 in DNA: TGTGCCAGCAGGCCCAGGGTCCCGAATGAAAAACTGTTTTTT. It translates to CASRPRVPNEKLFF.

This clonotype was recorded a few times. This chain connects TRBV6-2 or TRBV6-3 to TRBJ2-1, with TRBD2 as a possible D gene (6 bases). The V end was cut by 7 bases, the J end by 8 bases, with 21 bases between. Per the germline V gene, CDR1 is MNHEY and CDR2 is SVGEGT. CDR3 length equals 15 residues. In DNA form, the CDR3 reads TGTGCCAGCACCGATTTTAGCGGACTCGAGGATGAGCAGTTCTTC. Protein sequence: CASTDFSGLEDEQFF.

The chain carries TRBV19 and TRBJ1-1; D is perhaps TRBD1 (5 bases). From germline, CDR1 is LNHDA and CDR2 SQIVND (reference sequence). The CDR3 loop spans 14 amino acids. V was trimmed by 3 bases and J by 2 bases, leaving 10 bases between them. CDR3 residues: CASSIVQGNTEAFF. The CDR3 coding sequence is TGTGCCAGTAGTATTGTGCAGGGCAACACTGAAGCTTTCTTT.

The chain employs TRBV9 and TRBJ2-7; 11 nucleotides match TRBD2. V dropped 3 bases and J dropped 2; count of bases not matched to a gene: 4. Germline assignment: CDR1 SGDLS and CDR2 YYNGEE. The CDR3 is made up of 15 amino acids. CDR3 in amino acids: CASSGTSGSTYEQYF. The CDR3 DNA reads as TGTGCCAGCAGCGGAACTAGCGGGAGCACCTACGAGCAGTACTTC. Combining the CDR3 with reference TRBV9 and TRBJ2-7 gives the whole variable domain DSGVTQTPKHLITATGQRVTLRCSPRSGDLSVYWYQQSLDQGLQFLIQYYNGEERAKGNILERFSAQQFPDLHSELNLSSLELGDSALYFCASSGTSGSTYEQYFGPGTRLTVT.

This chain joins TRBV7-6 and TRBJ2-7; 7 positions match TRBD1. This CDR3 is built from 15 residues. Losses at the gene ends were 2 bases for V and 7 bases for J; bases not matched to a gene: 11. CDR1 SGHVS and CDR2 FNYEAQ come from the germline V gene. CDR3 residues: CASSLILGQTEEQYF. Here the CDR3 DNA reads TGTGCCAGCAGCTTAATTCTGGGACAGACCGAAGAGCAGTACTTC.

In regard to this clonotype: Because it lacks the conserved phenylalanine or tryptophan at the end, this CDR3 is likely a read error. The CDR3 loop reads CASSGITGADEQFI. DNA for the CDR3: TGTGCCAGCAGCGGAATCACAGGGGCGGATGAGCAGTTCATC. The V gene is TRBV13, the J gene TRBJ2-1, with 7 bases fitting TRBD1. The CDR3 consists of 14 residues. J gave up 8 bases and V 5 bases, and 9 bases lay outside the gene matches. CDR1 and CDR2 from the germline V gene are PRHDT and FYEKMQ (reference sequence).

The chain employs TRBV18 and TRBJ2-2, with 8 bases aligning to TRBD2. The CDR3 covers 20 residues. CDR1 is KGHSH and CDR2 is LQKENI in the germline V gene. V shed 0 bases and J 4 bases; nucleotides not matched to a gene: 16. CDR3 sequence (DNA): TGTGCCAGCTCACCACCTCCGGGGTGGCGGGAGGTTCCCCCCACCGGGGAGCTGTTTTTT. As protein: CASSPPPGWREVPPTGELFF.